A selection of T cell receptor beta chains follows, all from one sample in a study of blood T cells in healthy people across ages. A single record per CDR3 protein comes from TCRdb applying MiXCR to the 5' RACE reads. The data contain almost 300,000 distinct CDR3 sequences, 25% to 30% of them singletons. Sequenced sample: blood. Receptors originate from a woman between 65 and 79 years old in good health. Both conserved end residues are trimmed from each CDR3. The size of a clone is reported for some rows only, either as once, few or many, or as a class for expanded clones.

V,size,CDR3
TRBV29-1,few,SVNAIEETQY
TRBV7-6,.,ASSQTATNEKLF
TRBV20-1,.,SAEDTSGRNRETQY
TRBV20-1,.,SARVRGGGPQH
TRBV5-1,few,ASSLNPDGAEKLF
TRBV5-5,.,ASDPDSYQETQY
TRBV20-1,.,SAPGSGRSDTQY
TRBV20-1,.,SARGGGSSTNEKLF
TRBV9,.,ASSVGLAHSYNEQF
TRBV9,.,ASSARQGANTEAF
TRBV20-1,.,SARYDRINTEAF
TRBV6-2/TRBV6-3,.,ASSPRLAGFLYNEQF
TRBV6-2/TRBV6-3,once,ASSYGRETQY
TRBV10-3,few,AISGDRVKNPNYGYT
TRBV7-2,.,ASSSQGRGTDTQY
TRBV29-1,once,SVGDYTIQDTQY
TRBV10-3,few,AITPGTALNTEAF
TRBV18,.,ASSPGLAGTPSWQY
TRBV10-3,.,AISEGAGGDNEQF
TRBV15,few,ATSREGSKQETQY
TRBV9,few,ASSTRTSGGDTGELF
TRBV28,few,ASSSINAGRGNEQY
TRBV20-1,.,SAPGRQGRHQPQH
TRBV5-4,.,ASSFLGGETQY
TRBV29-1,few,SVEKSGGGDTQY
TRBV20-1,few,SASLEGNQETQY
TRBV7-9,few,ASSLRDVYEQY
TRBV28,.,ASSLTGRGANVLT
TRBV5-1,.,ASSFDGKVFT
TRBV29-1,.,SVLRDWSNEQF
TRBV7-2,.,ASSTSSGNYEQY
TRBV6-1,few,ASRGEGETQY
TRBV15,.,ATSRVLGGPQETQY
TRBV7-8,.,ASSLALTRSYNSPLH
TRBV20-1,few,SAPREGQGYEQY
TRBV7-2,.,ASSLGGRVSDTQY
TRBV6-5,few,ASSYRGQAGYGYT
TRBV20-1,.,SAVLKNGLAVTLADFSGANVLT
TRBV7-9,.,ASSLATITYEQY
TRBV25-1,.,ASIGGYEQY
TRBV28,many,ASTFRSTEAF
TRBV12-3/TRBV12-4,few,ASSLQGKGTEAF
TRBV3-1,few,ASSRDTGTLNEKLF
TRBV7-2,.,ANSRRGITEAF
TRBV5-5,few,ASSWGKKGTYEQY
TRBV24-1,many,ATSDPSSYEQY
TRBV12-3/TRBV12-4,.,ASALDRNNEKLF
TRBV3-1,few,ASSQTTGVANEKLF
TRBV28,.,ASSPIGDGYNEQF
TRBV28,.,ASSFSSPLF
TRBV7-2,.,ASSLVPTGRKPQPQH
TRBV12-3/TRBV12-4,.,ARSDPIGRDTNTEAF
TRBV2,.,ARGQRPGELF